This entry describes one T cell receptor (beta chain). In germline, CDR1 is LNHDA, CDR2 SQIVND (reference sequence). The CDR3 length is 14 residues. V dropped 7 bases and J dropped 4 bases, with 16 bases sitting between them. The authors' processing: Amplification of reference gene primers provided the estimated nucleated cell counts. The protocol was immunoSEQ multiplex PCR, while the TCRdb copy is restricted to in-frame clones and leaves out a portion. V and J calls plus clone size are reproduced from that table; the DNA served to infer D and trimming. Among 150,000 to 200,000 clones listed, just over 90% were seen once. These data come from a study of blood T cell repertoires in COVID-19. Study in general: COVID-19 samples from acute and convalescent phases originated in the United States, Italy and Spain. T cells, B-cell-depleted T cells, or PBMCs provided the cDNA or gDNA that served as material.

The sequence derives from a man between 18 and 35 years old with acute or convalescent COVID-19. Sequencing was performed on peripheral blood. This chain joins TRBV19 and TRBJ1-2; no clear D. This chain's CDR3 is CASKVAGRSYGYTF. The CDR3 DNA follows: TGTGCCAGTAAGGTGGCGGGTAGGAGCTATGGCTACACCTTC. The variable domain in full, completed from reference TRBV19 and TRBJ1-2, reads DGGITQSPKYLFRKEGQNVTLSCEQNLNHDAMYWYRQDPGQGLRLIYYSQIVNDFQKGDIAEGYSVSREKKESFPLTVTSAQKNPTAFYLCASKVAGRSYGYTFGSGTRLTVV.